The sequence of this T cell receptor beta chain was determined in a study of T cell repertoires in cytomegalovirus infection. Turning to the study itself: Indications came from public TCR beta signatures; they pointed to CMV infection and to a matching HLA type. Regarding the study as a whole: Ex vivo responses were dominated by HLA-C-restricted CMV-specific TCR beta clonotypes. Pooled public TCR beta family frequency picked out CMV carriers with the relevant HLA.

This clonotype was detected a few times. Its matching antigen is unknown. The germline V gene encodes CDR1 SEHNR and CDR2 FQNEAQ (reference sequence). The CDR3 has 14 residues. Trimming pared 4 bases from V and 8 bases from J, leaving 14 bases between. TCRdb ran MiXCR on the reads and lists one entry per CDR3 protein. The data show hundreds of thousands of distinct CDR3 sequences, approximately 32% seen once. The receptor comes from a human donor in good health (CMV status not recorded). Some clones in this sample may be carry-over from other donors' samples. The sequencing input was PBMCs. V and J are TRBV7-9 and TRBJ1-4; tentative D call: TRBD1 (6 bases). The CDR3 sequence: CASSWSHDREKLFF. The CDR3 DNA follows: TGTGCCAGCAGCTGGAGTCACGACAGGGAAAAACTGTTTTTT.